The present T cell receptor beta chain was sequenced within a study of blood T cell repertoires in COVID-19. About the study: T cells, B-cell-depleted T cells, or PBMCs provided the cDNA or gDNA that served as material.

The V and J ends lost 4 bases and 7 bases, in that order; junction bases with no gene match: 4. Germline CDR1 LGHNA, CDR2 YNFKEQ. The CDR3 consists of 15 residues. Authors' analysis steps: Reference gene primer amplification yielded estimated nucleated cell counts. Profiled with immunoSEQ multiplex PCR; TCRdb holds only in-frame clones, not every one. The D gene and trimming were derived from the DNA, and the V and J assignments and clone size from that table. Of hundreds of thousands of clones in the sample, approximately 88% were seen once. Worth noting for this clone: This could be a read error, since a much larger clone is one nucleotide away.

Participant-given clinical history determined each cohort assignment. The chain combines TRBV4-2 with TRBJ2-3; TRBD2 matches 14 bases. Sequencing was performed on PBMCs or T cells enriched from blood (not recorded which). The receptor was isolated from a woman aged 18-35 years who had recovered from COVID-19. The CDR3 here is CASSPGTSGGNTQYF. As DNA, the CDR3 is TGTGCCAGCAGCCCCGGGACTAGCGGGGGAAATACGCAGTATTTT.